Detailed here is one T cell receptor (beta chain). Profiling relied on immunoSEQ multiplex PCR, and the TCRdb table lists in-frame clones only, not all of them. The sample has over 25,000 clones; more than 80% are singletons. This sample was included in a study of blood T cell repertoires in COVID-19. Germline-derived CDR1 and CDR2 are MNHEY and SMNVEV (reference sequence). The CDR3 consists of 17 residues. V lost 7 bases and J lost 0, with 18 bases in between. The chain uses TRBV27 and TRBJ1-4; the D is unclear. The sample comprised peripheral blood. The receptor's source is a man aged 60 to 75 with acute or convalescent COVID-19. CDR3 sequence (DNA): TGTGCCAGCACTAGCACGATTCTAACTGCAACTAATGAAAAACTGTTTTTT. Amino acid sequence: CASTSTILTATNEKLFF.